The rows below give T cell receptor beta chains drawn from one sample of a study of response to subunit inactivated influenza vaccine. TCRdb fed the RT-PCR reads into MiXCR, producing one record per CDR3 protein. The sample consists of hundreds of thousands of distinct CDR3 sequences, 10% to 15% of them appearing once. The source material was PBMCs from blood, sampled on the day of vaccination. The receptors here all came from a middle-aged man who received an inactivated influenza vaccine. The CDR3 runs from the conserved cysteine through the conserved F or W. The order of the fields is V gene, D gene, clone size, CDR3 length, J gene, CDR3 DNA, CDR3 protein. D genes are given only for firm matches. Not every row has a clone size; where given, it reads once, few, many or a size class.

v_call: TRBV11-2; d_call: -; clone_size: many; cdr3_length: 13; j_call: TRBJ1-2; cdr3_nt: TGTGCCAGCAGCCCCCAAGGTGTCTATGGCTACACCTTC; cdr3_aa: CASSPQGVYGYTF
v_call: TRBV7-6; d_call: -; clone_size: -; cdr3_length: 16; j_call: TRBJ1-1; cdr3_nt: TGTGCCAGCAGCGCGGGGGGCCTTGTCGGGAACACTGAAGCTTTCTTT; cdr3_aa: CASSAGGLVGNTEAFF
v_call: TRBV28; d_call: -; clone_size: -; cdr3_length: 11; j_call: TRBJ2-1; cdr3_nt: TGTGCCAGCAGTGTAGGCCAGGGAGAGTTCTTC; cdr3_aa: CASSVGQGEFF
v_call: TRBV5-1; d_call: TRBD2; clone_size: -; cdr3_length: 15; j_call: TRBJ2-5; cdr3_nt: TGCGCCAGCAGCCGCTTGACTAGCGGGGGTGAGACCCAGTACTTC; cdr3_aa: CASSRLTSGGETQYF
v_call: TRBV6-5; d_call: -; clone_size: -; cdr3_length: 13; j_call: TRBJ2-5; cdr3_nt: TGTGCCAGCAGTTCCCTTAACCAAGAGACCCAGTACTTC; cdr3_aa: CASSSLNQETQYF
v_call: TRBV12-3/TRBV12-4; d_call: TRBD2; clone_size: few; cdr3_length: 17; j_call: TRBJ2-7; cdr3_nt: TGTGCCAGCAGGGGAGCTAGCGGGGCTCCTCTATCCTACGAGCAGTACTTC; cdr3_aa: CASRGASGAPLSYEQYF
v_call: TRBV9; d_call: -; clone_size: -; cdr3_length: 15; j_call: TRBJ2-5; cdr3_nt: TGTGCCAGCAGCGTAGACCTAGCCGGCCAAGAGACCCAGTACTTC; cdr3_aa: CASSVDLAGQETQYF
v_call: TRBV18; d_call: -; clone_size: -; cdr3_length: 13; j_call: TRBJ1-5; cdr3_nt: TGTGCCAGCTCACTTTCGGATGATCAGCCCCAGCATTTT; cdr3_aa: CASSLSDDQPQHF
v_call: TRBV18; d_call: TRBD1; clone_size: -; cdr3_length: 13; j_call: TRBJ2-3; cdr3_nt: TGTGCCAGCTCGGGACAGGGAAGAGATACGCAGTATTTT; cdr3_aa: CASSGQGRDTQYF
v_call: TRBV20-1; d_call: -; clone_size: few; cdr3_length: 14; j_call: TRBJ2-1; cdr3_nt: TGCAGTGCTAGCGGTGAACGGGGGACCGATGAGCAGTTCTTC; cdr3_aa: CSASGERGTDEQFF
v_call: TRBV9; d_call: TRBD2; clone_size: few; cdr3_length: 17; j_call: TRBJ2-1; cdr3_nt: TGTGCCAGCAGGGACCATAGCGGGGGGGCCCTGTACAATGAGCAGTTCTTC; cdr3_aa: CASRDHSGGALYNEQFF
v_call: TRBV20-1; d_call: TRBD1; clone_size: -; cdr3_length: 15; j_call: TRBJ2-7; cdr3_nt: TGCAGTGCTAGAGATCCCGGACAGGGGGTGTACGAGCAGTACTTC; cdr3_aa: CSARDPGQGVYEQYF
v_call: TRBV7-9; d_call: TRBD2; clone_size: -; cdr3_length: 17; j_call: TRBJ2-1; cdr3_nt: TGTGCCAGCAGCTTAGCGGCGGGAGACTATATTTACAATGAGCAGTTCTTC; cdr3_aa: CASSLAAGDYIYNEQFF
v_call: TRBV9; d_call: TRBD1; clone_size: few; cdr3_length: 18; j_call: TRBJ2-6; cdr3_nt: TGTGCCAGCAGCACCTCCGGGACAGGTCTCTCTGGGGCCAACGTCCTGACTTTC; cdr3_aa: CASSTSGTGLSGANVLTF
v_call: TRBV12-3/TRBV12-4; d_call: -; clone_size: few; cdr3_length: 16; j_call: TRBJ2-2; cdr3_nt: TGTGCCAGCAGTTCTGGTTCGGGCCCTTCCACCGGGGAGCTGTTTTTT; cdr3_aa: CASSSGSGPSTGELFF
v_call: TRBV27; d_call: TRBD2; clone_size: few; cdr3_length: 17; j_call: TRBJ2-4; cdr3_nt: TGTGCCAGCAGTTCCTGGACTAGCGGAGGGGGCAAAAACATTCAGTACTTC; cdr3_aa: CASSSWTSGGGKNIQYF
v_call: TRBV5-1; d_call: TRBD2; clone_size: -; cdr3_length: 17; j_call: TRBJ2-3; cdr3_nt: TGCGCCAGCAGCTTGGCGGCTAGCGGGGGCCACACAGATACGCAGTATTTT; cdr3_aa: CASSLAASGGHTDTQYF